The present TCR beta chain was sequenced within a study of blood T cell repertoires in COVID-19. On the study more broadly: Samples came from the United States, Italy and Spain, spanning acute and convalescent COVID-19. The analysed material was cDNA or gDNA that came from T cells, B-cell-depleted T cells, or PBMCs.

This CDR3 spans 14 amino acids. CDR1 and CDR2 (germline): SGHNT, YENEEA. V lost 3 bases and J lost 6; bases outside the gene matches: 2. This table comes from immunoSEQ multiplex PCR, and its TCRdb copy is limited to in-frame clones, with some not included. The sample contains some 250,000 clones, 81% of which appear only once. The chain joins TRBV11-3 to TRBJ1-6, with TRBD1 matching over 7 bases. This sequence originates from an older woman with active or convalescent COVID-19. The sample was peripheral blood. In DNA, the CDR3 is TGTGCCAGCAGCTTGGACAGGCCTAATTCACCCCTCCACTTT. Protein sequence: CASSLDRPNSPLHF.